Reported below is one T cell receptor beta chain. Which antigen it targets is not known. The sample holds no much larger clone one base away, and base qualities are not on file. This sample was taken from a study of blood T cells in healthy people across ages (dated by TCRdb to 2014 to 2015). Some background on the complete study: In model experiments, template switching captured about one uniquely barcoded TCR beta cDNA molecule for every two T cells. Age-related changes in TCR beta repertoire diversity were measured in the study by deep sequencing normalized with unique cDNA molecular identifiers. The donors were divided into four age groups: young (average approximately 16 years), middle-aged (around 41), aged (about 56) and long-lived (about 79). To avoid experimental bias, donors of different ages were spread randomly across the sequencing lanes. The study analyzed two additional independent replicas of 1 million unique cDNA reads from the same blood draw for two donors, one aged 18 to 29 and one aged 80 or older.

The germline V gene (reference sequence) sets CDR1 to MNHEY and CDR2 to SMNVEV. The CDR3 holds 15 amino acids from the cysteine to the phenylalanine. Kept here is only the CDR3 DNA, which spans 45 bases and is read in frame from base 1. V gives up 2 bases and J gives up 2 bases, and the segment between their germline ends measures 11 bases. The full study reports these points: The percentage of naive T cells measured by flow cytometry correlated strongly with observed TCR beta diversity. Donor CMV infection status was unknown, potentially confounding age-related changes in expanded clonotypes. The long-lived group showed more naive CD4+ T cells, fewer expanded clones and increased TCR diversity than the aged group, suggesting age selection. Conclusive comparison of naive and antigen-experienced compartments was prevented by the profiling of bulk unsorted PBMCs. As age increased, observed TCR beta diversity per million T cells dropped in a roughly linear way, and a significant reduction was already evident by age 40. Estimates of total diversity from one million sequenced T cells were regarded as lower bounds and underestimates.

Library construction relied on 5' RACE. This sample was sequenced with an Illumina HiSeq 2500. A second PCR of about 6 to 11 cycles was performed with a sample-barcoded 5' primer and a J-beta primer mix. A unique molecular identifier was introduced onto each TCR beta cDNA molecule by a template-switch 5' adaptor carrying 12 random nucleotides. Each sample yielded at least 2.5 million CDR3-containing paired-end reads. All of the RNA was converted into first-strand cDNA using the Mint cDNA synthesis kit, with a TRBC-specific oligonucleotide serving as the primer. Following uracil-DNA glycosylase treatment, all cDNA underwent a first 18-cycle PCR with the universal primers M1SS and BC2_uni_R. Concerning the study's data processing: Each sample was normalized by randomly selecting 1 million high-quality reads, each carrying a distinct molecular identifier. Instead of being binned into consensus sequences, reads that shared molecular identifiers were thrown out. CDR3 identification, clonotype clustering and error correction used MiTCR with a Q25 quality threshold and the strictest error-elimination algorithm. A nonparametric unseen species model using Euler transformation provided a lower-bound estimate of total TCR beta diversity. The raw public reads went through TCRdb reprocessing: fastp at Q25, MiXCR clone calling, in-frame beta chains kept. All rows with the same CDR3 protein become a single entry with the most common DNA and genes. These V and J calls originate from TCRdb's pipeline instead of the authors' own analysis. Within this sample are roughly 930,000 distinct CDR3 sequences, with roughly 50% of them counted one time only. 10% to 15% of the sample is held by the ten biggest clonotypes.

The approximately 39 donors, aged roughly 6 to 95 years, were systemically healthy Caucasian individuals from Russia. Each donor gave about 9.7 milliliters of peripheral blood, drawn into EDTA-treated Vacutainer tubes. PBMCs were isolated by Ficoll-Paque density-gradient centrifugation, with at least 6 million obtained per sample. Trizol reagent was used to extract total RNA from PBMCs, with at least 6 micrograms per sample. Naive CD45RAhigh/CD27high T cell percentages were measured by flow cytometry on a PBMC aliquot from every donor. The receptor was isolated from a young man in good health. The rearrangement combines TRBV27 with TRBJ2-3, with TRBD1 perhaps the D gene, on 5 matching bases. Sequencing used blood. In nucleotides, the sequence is TGTGCCAGCAGTTTAGGGGCAGTGCACACAGATACGCAGTATTTT. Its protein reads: CASSLGAVHTDTQYF.